The clone carrying this T cell receptor beta chain was detected only a few times. Its target is not known. The length of the CDR3 is 15 residues. V lost 7 bases to trimming and J lost 1 base, with 16 bases between them. Germline V CDR1 and CDR2: MNHNS, SASEGT. The data originate from a study of T cells in Graves' hyperthyroidism and ophthalmopathy. Study results and limitations: Most expanded thyroid clonotypes above 0.001 recurred in blood.

Amplification of TCR beta CDR3 regions was performed using RNA transcripts as template. A set of HTBI primers served as the primers for a first-round RT-PCR of the TCR CDR3. TCRdb reprocessed the multiplex PCR reads via MiXCR and lists one record per CDR3 protein. Of roughly 700,000 distinct CDR3 sequences detected, 15% to 20% appear once; the ten largest clones hold roughly 16%. The study left out patients who had uncontrolled infection, other autoimmune disease, pregnancy or lactation. Each diagnosis was grounded in clinical symptoms, serum thyroxine and TRAb, thyroid ultrasound, and orbital computed tomography.

The chain combines TRBV6-1 with TRBJ1-1, with D possibly matching TRBD1 (5 bases). This TCR came from a man aged 50-59 years with Graves' hyperthyroidism. Sequencing input: blood. The CDR3 protein is CASNLQVDSNTEAFF. The DNA of the CDR3 is TGTGCCAGCAATTTACAGGTCGATTCGAACACTGAAGCTTTCTTT.